This TCR beta chain is drawn from a study of blood T cells in healthy people across ages. The sample holds a few counts of this clonotype. After removal of 6 bases from V and 5 bases from J, the junction contained 7 bases not matched to a gene. The CDR3 runs to 13 residues. From germline, CDR1 is MNHEY and CDR2 SVGEGT. A J-beta primer mix and a sample-barcoded 5' primer were used in a second PCR of about 7 to 11 cycles. TCRdb processed the 5' RACE reads anew with MiXCR; each CDR3 protein has one entry. The table has 650,000 to 1,000,000 distinct CDR3 sequences, 46% seen once. Input material: blood. The rearrangement links TRBV6-2 or TRBV6-3 to TRBJ2-7, with 7 bases aligning to TRBD1. The sequence derives from an elderly man in good health. The CDR3 nucleotides are TGTGCCAGCAGATGGACAGGTTCCAACGAGCAGTACTTC. Protein sequence: CASRWTGSNEQYF.